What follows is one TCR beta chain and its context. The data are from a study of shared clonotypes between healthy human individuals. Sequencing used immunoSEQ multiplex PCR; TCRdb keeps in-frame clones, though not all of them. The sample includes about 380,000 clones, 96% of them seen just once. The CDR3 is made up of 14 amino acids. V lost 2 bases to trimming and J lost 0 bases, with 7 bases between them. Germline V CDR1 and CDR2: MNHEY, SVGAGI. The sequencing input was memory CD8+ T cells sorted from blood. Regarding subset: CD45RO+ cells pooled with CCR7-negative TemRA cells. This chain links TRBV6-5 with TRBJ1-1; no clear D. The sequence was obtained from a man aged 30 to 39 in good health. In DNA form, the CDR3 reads TGTGCCAGCAGTTACCGAAGTATGAACACTGAAGCTTTCTTT. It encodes CASSYRSMNTEAFF.